The 24 T cell receptor beta chains listed next were all sequenced from one sample in a study of identical twins. TCRdb re-analysed the 5' RACE reads in MiXCR, keeping a single row per CDR3 protein. The sample records around 1.7 million distinct CDR3 sequences, around 33% being singletons. The sample taken for sequencing was cord blood. The source of these receptors is a newborn girl in good health.

This clonotype occurred a few times. This chain joins TRBV7-2 and TRBJ2-5; the match to TRBD2 covers 13 bases. The J segment lost 6 bases and the V segment lost 5 bases, leaving 9 bases of the junction unmatched. Germline assignment: CDR1 SGHTA and CDR2 FQGNSA. This CDR3 contains 16 residues. CDR3 in amino acids: CASSATSGGAKKTQYF. The CDR3 DNA reads TGTGCCAGCAGCGCAACTAGCGGGGGGGCTAAAAAGACCCAGTACTTC.

This clonotype was seen repeatedly, ten times or more. The genes are TRBV28 and TRBJ2-3, with D maybe TRBD1 (6 bases). The V end lost 1 base, the J end lost 0 bases, and 11 bases lay between the germline ends. This CDR3 comprises 16 residues. From germline, CDR1 is MDHEN and CDR2 SYDVKM. The CDR3 region is CASSLSRTVSTDTQYF. In DNA form, the CDR3 reads TGTGCCAGCAGTTTATCCCGGACAGTTAGCACAGATACGCAGTATTTT.

The count of this clonotype is one. V usage is TRBV20-1 and J usage is TRBJ2-4; D not certain. The J call may be wrong; the DNA end is better matched by TRBJ2-7. The germline CDR1 and CDR2 sequences are DFQATT and SNEGSKA (reference sequence). The CDR3 has 8 amino acids. The CDR3 DNA is TGCAGTGCGGACGAGCAGTACTTC. It translates to CSADEQYF.

CDR3 region: CASRGGSEQYF. The CDR3 DNA sequence: TGTGCCAGCAGGGGAGGGAGCGAGCAGTACTTC. This chain links TRBV14 with TRBJ2-7, with 7 bases that match TRBD2. The V segment lost 6 bases and the J segment 6 bases; nucleotides outside the gene matches: 2. This CDR3 has 11 residues. Germline V gene data show CDR1 as SGHDN and CDR2 as FVKESK.

The chain is built from TRBV4-1 and TRBJ2-3; TRBD2 is a possible D gene (6 bases). Germline V gene data show CDR1 as MGHRA and CDR2 as YSYEKL. The ends were cut back, 4 bases at V and 3 bases at J, with 14 bases in the middle. This CDR3 has 15 amino acids. CDR3 coding DNA: TGCGCCAGCAGCCCCATCGGACTACGAACAGATACGCAGTATTTT. This codes for CASSPIGLRTDTQYF.

This clonotype has a handful of counts. V gene TRBV24-1 combines with J gene TRBJ2-5, with D maybe TRBD1 (5 bases). V gave up 3 bases and J gave up 5 bases, with 15 bases separating them. The CDR3 runs to 15 residues. Germline CDR1 is KGHDR and CDR2 is SFDVKD. The CDR3 coding sequence is TGTGCCACCAGTGATCCTGCCGGACAACGGGAGACCCAGTACTTC. As protein: CATSDPAGQRETQYF.

This sequence joins TRBV4-1 and TRBJ2-1; D call uncertain. The CDR3 runs 13 residues. The V end lost 3 bases, the J end lost 2 bases, and 5 bases lay between the germline ends. The germline gives CDR1 MGHRA, CDR2 YSYEKL. The CDR3 is CASSHETYNEQFF. CDR3 bases: TGCGCCAGCAGCCATGAGACCTACAATGAGCAGTTCTTC.

There are a few counts of this clonotype. The genes are TRBV7-9 and TRBJ2-5; 7 bases agree with TRBD2. The CDR3 sequence is 15 residues long. V shed 7 bases, J shed 11 bases, and the junction held 19 bases outside the gene matches. Germline CDR1 is SEHNR and CDR2 is FQNEAQ (reference sequence). CDR3 bases: TGTGCCAGCATTGACACGGGACTACCTCAGGATGAGCAGTACTTC. It encodes CASIDTGLPQDEQYF. The variable domain in full, with the rest retrieved from reference TRBV7-9 and TRBJ2-5, is DTGVSQNPRHKITKRGQNVTFRCDPISEHNRLYWYRQTLGQGPEFLTYFQNEAQLEKSRLLSDRFSAERPKGSFSTLEIQRTEQGDSAMYLCASIDTGLPQDEQYFGPGTRLLVL.

The chain has TRBV28 and TRBJ2-7; 10 bases are a match to TRBD1. The CDR3 extends over 15 amino acids. Unmatched junction bases numbered 7, after V lost 6 bases and J lost 2 bases. Per the germline V gene, CDR1 is MDHEN and CDR2 is SYDVKM. The CDR3 DNA reads as TGTGCCAGCAGGACTGGACAGGGGGGTACCTACGAGCAGTACTTC. It codes for CASRTGQGGTYEQYF.

To note about this clonotype: Mismatch with germline at one junction end may stem from a read error. This sequence joins TRBV5-1 and TRBJ2-4; unclear D gene. The germline CDR1 and CDR2 sequences are SGHRS and YFSETQ. This CDR3 is 15 amino acids long. The CDR3 DNA reads TGCGCCGGCAGCCGGAGCAGTGGGCCCAAAAACATTCAGTACTTC. This translates into CAGSRSSGPKNIQYF.

This clonotype has only a few counts. This rearrangement joins TRBV5-1 to TRBJ1-6; 8 nucleotides align to TRBD1. The CDR3 is 16 amino acids. Trimming at V came to 2 bases and at J to 4 bases, leaving 5 bases not matched to a gene. Germline loops: CDR1 SGHRS, CDR2 YFSETQ. CDR3: CASSFYRTGYNSPLHF. In DNA form, the CDR3 reads TGCGCCAGCAGCTTCTACCGGACAGGGTATAATTCACCCCTCCACTTT.

The sample holds a few counts of this clonotype. This chain connects TRBV20-1 to TRBJ2-6; 8 bases are shared with TRBD1. The germline gives CDR1 DFQATT, CDR2 SNEGSKA (reference sequence). The ends lost 6 bases at V and 0 bases at J; junction bases unmatched: 13. This CDR3 contains 18 residues. The CDR3 here is CSAPGTGQVFSGANVLTF. The CDR3 coding sequence is TGCAGTGCCCCGGGCACGGGACAGGTCTTCTCTGGGGCCAACGTCCTGACTTTC.

The V and J genes are TRBV20-1 and TRBJ2-1; D is perhaps TRBD2 (5 bases). Per the germline V gene, CDR1 is DFQATT and CDR2 is SNEGSKA (reference sequence). The CDR3 length is 13 residues. V dropped 5 bases and J dropped 4 bases, with 12 bases sitting between them. The chain's CDR3 is CSAGRSVYNEQFF. CDR3 nucleotide sequence: TGCAGTGCTGGCCGTAGCGTGTACAATGAGCAGTTCTTC.

The chain links TRBV2 to TRBJ2-7; no reliable D call. Per the germline V gene, CDR1 is SNHLY and CDR2 is FYNNEI. V was pared by 1 base and J by 2 bases, with 12 bases between. The CDR3 has 15 amino acids. CDR3 loop: CASSEGSQLPYEQYF. The CDR3 DNA sequence: TGTGCCAGCAGTGAAGGGAGCCAGCTGCCCTACGAGCAGTACTTC.

V usage is TRBV7-6 and J usage is TRBJ2-5, with 7 nucleotides matching TRBD1. Trimming removed 4 bases from V and 1 base from J; junction bases left unmatched: 12. This CDR3 is built from 17 residues. Looked up from germline, CDR1 is SGHVS and CDR2 is FNYEAQ. Written as DNA, the CDR3 is TGTGCCAGCAGCTCTTCAAACAGGGGCCAGCCCCAAGAGACCCAGTACTTC. Protein: CASSSSNRGQPQETQYF.

The chain links TRBV12-3 or TRBV12-4 to TRBJ1-4; 7 positions match TRBD1. With V trimmed by 5 bases and J by 8 bases, 11 bases remained unmatched. The CDR3 consists of 15 residues. The CDR3 coding sequence is TGTGCCAGCAGTCCCTCATCAGGGGGTGGAGAAAAACTGTTTTTT. This sequence encodes CASSPSSGGGEKLFF.

The genes are TRBV12-3 or TRBV12-4 and TRBJ2-1, with a weak D call TRBD2 (6 bases). The ends were cut back, 6 bases at V and 4 bases at J, with 19 bases in the middle. The length of the CDR3 is 16 residues. Here the CDR3 reads CASSSLRDSFYNEQFF. The CDR3 region has the DNA TGTGCCAGCAGCTCCCTCCGGGACTCATTTTACAATGAGCAGTTCTTC.

About this clonotype: One junction end disagrees with the germline gene, perhaps due to a read error. The chain recombines TRBV7-7 with TRBJ2-5, with D tentatively TRBD1 (6 bases). Germline loops: CDR1 SSHAT, CDR2 FNYEAQ (reference sequence). There are 15 residues in the CDR3. CDR3 in amino acids: CASSLGDRLQETQYF. In DNA form, the CDR3 reads TGTGCTAGCAGCTTAGGCGACAGGCTTCAAGAGACCCAGTACTTC. Drawing the rest from reference TRBV7-7 and TRBJ2-5, the complete variable domain is GAGVSQSPRYKVTKRGQDVTLRCDPISSHATLYWYQQALGQGPEFLTYFNYEAQPDKSGLPSDRFSAERPEGSISTLTIQRTEQRDSAMYRCASSLGDRLQETQYFGPGTRLLVL.

This clonotype occurred a few times. The rearrangement links TRBV28 to TRBJ1-4; D gene unclear. From germline, CDR1 is MDHEN and CDR2 SYDVKM. The germline V and J ends were trimmed by 5 bases and 3 bases, with 16 bases remaining between them. This CDR3 has 16 residues. In nucleotides, the CDR3 is TGTGCCAGCAGTACCTTCGCAGGCAACGCTAATGAAAAACTGTTTTTT. Encoded protein: CASSTFAGNANEKLFF.

This clonotype was observed a single time. The rearrangement links TRBV9 to TRBJ1-5, with a weak D call TRBD1 (5 bases). The CDR3 contains 15 residues. V was clipped by 0 bases and J by 1 base, with 8 bases between them. Germline-derived CDR1 and CDR2 are SGDLS and YYNGEE. In nucleotides, the CDR3 is TGTGCCAGCAGCGTAGACACAGGAAGCAATCAGCCCCAGCATTTT. It codes for CASSVDTGSNQPQHF.

The chain couples TRBV4-1 to TRBJ2-1; weak D call: TRBD1 (6 bases). Germline V lookup: CDR1 MGHRA, CDR2 YSYEKL. V dropped 3 bases and J dropped 0 bases, with 12 bases sitting between them. CDR3 size: 16 residues. This CDR3 is CASSQWDTSSYNEQFF. In DNA, the CDR3 is TGCGCCAGCAGCCAGTGGGACACTTCCTCCTACAATGAGCAGTTCTTC.

The chain links TRBV6-4 to TRBJ1-5, with 7 bases aligning to TRBD1. V gave up 3 bases and J gave up 6 bases; unmatched junction bases: 8. The CDR3 has 15 residues. Germline V gene data show CDR1 as MRHNA and CDR2 as SNTAGT. The CDR3 region has the DNA TGTGCCAGCAGTGAGACAGGGTTGGTCGGTCAGCCCCAGCATTTT. This codes for CASSETGLVGQPQHF.

This clonotype was found a few times. The rearrangement links TRBV20-1 to TRBJ2-3; the match to TRBD1 covers 7 bases. V trimming: 3 bases; J trimming: 5 bases; junction bases outside the gene matches: 5. This CDR3 has 13 residues. CDR1 DFQATT and CDR2 SNEGSKA come from the germline V gene (reference sequence). In nucleotides, the CDR3 is TGCAGTGCTAGCCGGACAGGCAAAGATACGCAGTATTTT. Residues: CSASRTGKDTQYF.

This clonotype appeared many times. The chain has TRBV21-1 and TRBJ2-7. TRBV21-1 is annotated as a pseudogene. The CDR3 is 14 residues long. The DNA for the CDR3 is TGTGCCAGCAGCAAAGTAAGCGGCTCCTACGAGCAGTACTTC. This encodes CASSKVSGSYEQYF.